The clone carrying this T cell receptor beta chain showed up just a few times. Data came from immunoSEQ multiplex PCR; TCRdb stores just in-frame clones and leaves some out. The top ten clones hold more than 15% of a sample with roughly 100,000 clones, roughly 84% of them seen once. The CDR3 is 12 residues long. The ends were cut back, 4 bases at V and 3 bases at J, with 4 bases in the middle. This entry is derived from a study of T cell responses to AZD1222 COVID-19 vaccine. The material sequenced was peripheral blood, taken on day 0 of AZD1222 vaccination. The TCR comes from an adult in good health. The chain employs TRBV12-3 or TRBV12-4 and TRBJ1-3; D is undetermined. CDR3 protein: CASSWIGNTIYF. The CDR3 DNA reads TGTGCCAGCAGTTGGATTGGAAACACCATATATTTT.